This T cell receptor beta chain originates from a study of cytomegalovirus exposure and HLA in healthy donors. V dropped 9 bases and J dropped 2 bases, with 17 bases sitting between them. The CDR3 loop spans 15 amino acids. From germline, CDR1 is MNHEY and CDR2 SMNVEV (reference sequence). PCR used 60 Vbeta primers and 13 Jbeta primers. Clones were read by immunoSEQ multiplex PCR, and TCRdb kept only the in-frame ones, dropping some. The sample yields roughly 150,000 clones, 60% to 85% seen once. Sequencing input: PBMCs. J is TRBJ1-5 and V is TRBV27; possibly TRBD1 for D (6 bases). This clonotype was sampled from a man aged 35 to 55 in good health and CMV-seropositive. This CDR3 reads CASRGGGIGNQPQHF. The CDR3, as DNA: TGTGCCAGTCGTGGCGGGGGCATCGGCAATCAGCCCCAGCATTTT.